This T cell receptor beta chain was sequenced for a study of blood T cell repertoires in COVID-19. The wider study: The samples span acute and convalescent COVID-19 from the United States, Italy and Spain.

This clone was seen a single time. Here immunoSEQ multiplex PCR was the method, and the copy in TCRdb shows in-frame clones only, minus some. Here the sample spans under 200,000 clones, approximately 86% being singletons. The specimen sequenced was peripheral blood. This receptor was taken from a man between 65 and 85 years old with acute or convalescent COVID-19.

DNA for the CDR3: TGTGCCACCGGGACAGGGGAAGAGACCCAGTACTTC. Protein product: CATGTGEETQYF. The V and J genes are TRBV24-1 and TRBJ2-5, with TRBD1 identical over 10 bases. Unmatched junction bases numbered 0, after V lost 9 bases and J lost 3 bases. The length of the CDR3 is 12 residues. Germline CDR1 KGHDR, CDR2 SFDVKD.